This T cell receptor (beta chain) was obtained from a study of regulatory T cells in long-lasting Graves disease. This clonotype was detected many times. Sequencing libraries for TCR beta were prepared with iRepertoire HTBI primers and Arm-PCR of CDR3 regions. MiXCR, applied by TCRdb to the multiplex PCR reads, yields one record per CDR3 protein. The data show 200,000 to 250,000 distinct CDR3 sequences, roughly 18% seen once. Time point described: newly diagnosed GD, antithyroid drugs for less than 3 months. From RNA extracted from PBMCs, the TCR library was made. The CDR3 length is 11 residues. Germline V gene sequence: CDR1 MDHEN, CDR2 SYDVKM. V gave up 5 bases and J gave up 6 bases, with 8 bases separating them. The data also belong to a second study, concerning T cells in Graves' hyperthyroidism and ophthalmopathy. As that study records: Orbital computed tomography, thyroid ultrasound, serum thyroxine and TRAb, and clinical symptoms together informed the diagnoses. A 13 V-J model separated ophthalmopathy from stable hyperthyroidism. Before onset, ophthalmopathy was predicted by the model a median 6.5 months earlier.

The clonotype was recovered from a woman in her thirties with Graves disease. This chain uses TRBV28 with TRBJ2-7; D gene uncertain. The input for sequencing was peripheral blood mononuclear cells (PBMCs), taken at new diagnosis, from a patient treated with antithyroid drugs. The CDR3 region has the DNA TGTGCCAGCAGTACCCTGAGCGAGCAGTACTTC. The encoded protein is CASSTLSEQYF.